These 14 T cell receptor beta chains came from one sample sequenced in a study of blood T cell repertoires in COVID-19. This table comes from immunoSEQ multiplex PCR, and its TCRdb copy is limited to in-frame clones, with some not included. The table has hundreds of thousands of clones, 83% seen once. Material for sequencing was peripheral blood. Receptors originate from a woman in her thirties or forties with active or convalescent COVID-19.

The chain joins TRBV2 to TRBJ2-2, with 8 bases aligning to TRBD2. CDR1 SNHLY and CDR2 FYNNEI come from the germline V gene. The CDR3 consists of 16 residues. The junction had 17 bases not matched to a gene; V was cut back by 10 bases and J by 7 bases. DNA for the CDR3: TGTGCCACCAGCAGTGTTGGTAGCGGGATTGACGGGGAGCTGTTTTTT. This sequence encodes CATSSVGSGIDGELFF.

The chain joins TRBV6-4 to TRBJ1-6; no reliable D call. Trimming pared 4 bases from V and 8 bases from J, leaving 9 bases between. Germline CDR1 reads MRHNA; CDR2 reads SNTAGT. The CDR3 totals 13 residues. The CDR3 sequence is CASSVQRDSPLHF. DNA for the CDR3: TGTGCCAGCAGTGTCCAGCGGGATTCACCCCTCCACTTT.

V is TRBV10-1 and J is TRBJ2-1, with 9 bases identical to TRBD2. This CDR3 is 17 amino acids long. The J segment lost 1 base and the V segment lost 1 base, leaving 5 bases of the junction unmatched. CDR1 is WNHNN, CDR2 SYGVQD, per germline (reference sequence). The CDR3 reads CASSELNSGSSYNEQFF. CDR3 DNA sequence: TGCGCCAGCAGTGAGTTGAATAGCGGGAGTTCCTACAATGAGCAGTTCTTC.

The CDR3 sequence is CASSQADSSGYTF. CDR3 coding DNA: TGTGCCAGCAGCCAGGCTGACTCAAGTGGCTACACCTTC. This sequence joins TRBV3-1 (or the pseudogene TRBV3-2) and TRBJ1-2, with D uncertain. The V end was cut by 3 bases, the J end by 7 bases, with 12 bases between. This CDR3 has 13 residues. The germline V gene encodes CDR1 LGHDT and CDR2 YNNKEL (reference sequence).

Notes on this clone: Other DNA sequences in the sample encode the same CDR3. This chain uses TRBV9 with TRBJ2-5, with a weak D call TRBD2 (5 bases). CDR3 length: 14 residues. Per germline, CDR1 SGDLS and CDR2 YYNGEE. V was trimmed by 4 bases and J by 2 bases, leaving 12 bases between them. CDR3 residues: CASSSSGGQETQYF. The CDR3 nucleotides are TGTGCCAGCAGCTCATCCGGCGGGCAAGAGACCCAGTACTTC. Full variable domain (rest looked up from reference TRBV9 and TRBJ2-5): DSGVTQTPKHLITATGQRVTLRCSPRSGDLSVYWYQQSLDQGLQFLIQYYNGEERAKGNILERFSAQQFPDLHSELNLSSLELGDSALYFCASSSSGGQETQYFGPGTRLLVL.

The chain is built from TRBV5-5 and TRBJ2-1, with 10 positions matching TRBD2. The CDR3 consists of 15 residues. Germline V gene data show CDR1 as SGHKS and CDR2 as YYEKEE (reference sequence). The trim removed 0 bases at V and 7 bases at J, leaving 4 bases unmatched. CDR3 residues: CASSLGSSGSNEQFF. For the CDR3, the DNA is TGTGCCAGCAGCTTGGGGTCTAGCGGGAGTAATGAGCAGTTCTTC.

V and J are TRBV4-1 and TRBJ2-7; 11 bases agree with TRBD1. V lost 7 bases and J lost 2; bases outside the gene matches: 1. The CDR3 spans 13 residues. CDR1 is MGHRA and CDR2 is YSYEKL in the germline V gene. The CDR3 reads CASKGQGAYEQYF. In nucleotides, the CDR3 is TGCGCCAGCAAGGGACAGGGGGCCTACGAGCAGTACTTC.

The CDR3: CASSQDRGGTDEAFF. CDR3 DNA: TGCGCCAGCAGCCAAGATCGGGGGGGGACCGATGAAGCTTTCTTT. The chain links TRBV4-1 to TRBJ1-1; a possible D gene is TRBD1 (5 bases). Trimming stripped 0 bases from V and 7 bases from J, with 15 bases between. Per the germline V gene, CDR1 is MGHRA and CDR2 is YSYEKL. This CDR3 has 15 amino acids.

This rearrangement joins TRBV30 to TRBJ2-1; 9 bases fit TRBD2. The germline V gene encodes CDR1 GTSNPN and CDR2 SVGIG (reference sequence). CDR3 length equals 14 residues. V lost 3 bases and J lost 6; bases outside the gene matches: 6. The CDR3 region is CAWRIAGGLNEQFF. DNA for the CDR3: TGTGCCTGGAGAATCGCGGGGGGGCTCAATGAGCAGTTCTTC.

The CDR3 loop reads CASSRTGSVSGNEQFF. CDR3 nucleotides: TGTGCCAGCAGTAGGACAGGGTCCGTGTCGGGCAATGAGCAGTTCTTC. This sequence joins TRBV6-6 and TRBJ2-1, with TRBD1 matching 8 bases. Trimming at V came to 5 bases and at J to 6 bases, leaving 12 bases not matched to a gene. The CDR3 is 16 residues long. The germline gives CDR1 MNHNY, CDR2 SVGAGI (reference sequence).

The chain carries TRBV5-8 and TRBJ2-3, with no clear D. The V gene's germline CDR1 is SGHTS and CDR2 YDEGEE. This CDR3 has 16 residues. V lost 2 bases and J lost 1, with 14 bases in between. In nucleotides, the CDR3 is TGTGCCAGCAGCTTCCCGACTTTACCCGGCACAGATACGCAGTATTTT. Its translation: CASSFPTLPGTDTQYF.

The chain joins TRBV11-2 to TRBJ1-4; D is unresolved. The CDR3 runs to 13 residues. Looked up from germline, CDR1 is SGHAT and CDR2 is FQNNGV. V lost 5 bases and J 8 bases, leaving 12 bases between the germline ends. CDR3 nucleotide sequence: TGTGCCAGCAGCCGGGAGGTCTCCGAAAAACTGTTTTTT. Translated: CASSREVSEKLFF.

The gene calls are TRBV5-1 and TRBJ1-1, with TRBD1 as a possible D gene (6 bases). Germline V CDR1 and CDR2: SGHRS, YFSETQ. Between the trimmed V and J ends, which lost 4 bases and 0 bases, there was a span of 22 bases. CDR3 size: 18 residues. The CDR3 DNA reads TGCGCCAGCAGCCATTTGGGGACCCACAGGGAGATGAACACTGAAGCTTTCTTT. This translates into CASSHLGTHREMNTEAFF.

This clone was seen only once. The chain recombines TRBV24-1 with TRBJ2-7, with 11 bases matching TRBD1. Germline V CDR1 and CDR2: KGHDR, SFDVKD. This CDR3 is built from 14 residues. The trim removed 5 bases at V and 3 bases at J, leaving 2 bases unmatched. The chain's CDR3 is CATSGDRGFYEQYF. DNA for the CDR3: TGTGCCACCAGTGGGGACAGGGGGTTCTACGAGCAGTACTTC.